This TCR beta chain was sequenced during a study of cytomegalovirus exposure and HLA in healthy donors. Study observations and caveats: A few V segments could not be told apart, such as TRBV6-2 and TRBV6-3, and were left out. In an earlier analysis, about 87% or about 30%: the productive usage of most TCR beta V segments.

The PCR contained 60 Vbeta and 13 Jbeta primers. Some clones are missing from TCRdb's copy, which holds only in-frame ones; the method was immunoSEQ multiplex PCR. In all, the sample yields about 54,000 clones. Germline trimming cut 0 bases from V and 1 base from J; bases unmatched to any gene: 1. Per germline, CDR1 SGHRS and CDR2 YFSETQ. This CDR3 comprises 15 residues. Comment on this clone: What it recognizes is unknown.

It was healthy bone marrow donors who served as donors. What was sequenced was PBMCs. This clonotype was obtained from a woman in her thirties or forties in good health and CMV-seronegative. The chain uses TRBV5-1 and TRBJ1-5, with TRBD1 identical over 7 bases. In DNA form, the CDR3 reads TGCGCCAGCAGCTTGGAGGGACAGAGCAATCAGCCCCAGCATTTT. It encodes CASSLEGQSNQPQHF.